The rows below give T cell receptor beta chains drawn from one sample of a study of blood T cell repertoires in COVID-19. TCRdb's copy holds only in-frame clones and misses some; the assay was immunoSEQ multiplex PCR. The sample includes about 670,000 clones, 80% to 90% of them seen just once. The sequencing sample was made of peripheral blood. The receptor source for this set is a young woman with acute or convalescent COVID-19. The CDR3 runs from the conserved cysteine through the conserved F or W. The D gene is left open where the match is weak. The size of a clone is reported for some rows only, either as once, few or many, or as a class for expanded clones.

>.|TRBV11-2|TRBJ2-1|.
CASSLELANEQFF
TGTGCCAGCAGCTTAGAGTTAGCAAATGAGCAGTTCTTC
>few|TRBV24-1|TRBJ2-3|TRBD1
CATSGTGDTDTQYF
TGTGCCACCAGTGGTACAGGGGACACAGATACGCAGTATTTT
>.|TRBV25-1|TRBJ2-3|TRBD2
CASSEGGGGADTQYF
TGTGCCAGCAGTGAGGGAGGCGGGGGGGCGGATACGCAGTATTTT
>.|TRBV24-1|TRBJ2-3|.
CATSEPATGQEYF
TGTGCCACCAGTGAGCCGGCTACAGGGCAGGAGTATTTT
>.|TRBV27|TRBJ2-7|.
CASSLSGAGSSYEQYF
TGTGCCAGCAGTCTATCGGGGGCAGGGAGCTCCTACGAGCAGTACTTC
>once|TRBV6-5|TRBJ1-2|TRBD1
CASSQGQGGGYTF
TGTGCCAGCAGCCAAGGACAGGGTGGAGGCTACACCTTC
>once|TRBV24-1|TRBJ1-1|TRBD1
CATSQIAPTGEWTEAFF
TGTGCCACCAGTCAAATTGCGCCGACAGGGGAATGGACTGAAGCTTTCTTT
>.|TRBV27|TRBJ1-1|TRBD1
CASSSPSTGESTEAFF
TGTGCCAGCAGTTCCCCATCGACAGGGGAAAGTACTGAAGCTTTCTTT
>.|TRBV9|TRBJ2-3|TRBD2
CASSVAPGLAGKPERDTQYF
TGTGCCAGCAGCGTCGCCCCGGGACTAGCGGGGAAACCAGAGAGGGATACGCAGTATTTT
>.|TRBV19|TRBJ1-2|TRBD1
CASSILFPQGASGYTF
TGTGCCAGTAGTATTTTGTTCCCGCAGGGGGCAAGTGGCTACACCTTC
>.|TRBV12-5|TRBJ1-2|TRBD1
CASGLVRQDRTPHTF
TGTGCTAGTGGTTTGGTACGACAGGACAGGACCCCGCACACCTTC
>.|TRBV2|TRBJ2-1|TRBD2
CASSVLAVYNEQFF
TGTGCCAGCAGTGTGCTAGCGGTCTACAATGAGCAGTTCTTC
>.|TRBV24-1|TRBJ1-2|TRBD1
CATSDPDRGSNYGYTF
TGTGCCACCAGTGACCCGGACAGGGGAAGTAACTATGGCTACACCTTC
>.|TRBV9|TRBJ2-1|.
CASSDRGAQYNEQFF
TGTGCCAGCAGCGATCGGGGGGCCCAGTACAATGAGCAGTTCTTC
>.|TRBV3-1/TRBV3-2|TRBJ1-3|.
CASSQIQGGGNTIYF
TGTGCCAGCAGCCAAATACAGGGCGGCGGAAACACCATATATTTT
>.|TRBV29-1|TRBJ2-7|TRBD1
CSVAGTGQGYEQYF
TGCAGCGTTGCCGGGACAGGGCAAGGCTACGAGCAGTACTTC
>.|TRBV11-2|TRBJ2-1|.
CASESYNEQFF
TGTGCCAGCGAGTCCTACAATGAGCAGTTCTTC
>.|TRBV6-5|TRBJ2-7|.
CASSSPTGIYEQYF
TGTGCCAGCAGTTCGCCTACAGGGATCTACGAGCAGTACTTC
>.|TRBV29-1|TRBJ2-3|TRBD1
CSLSGGGDRDSTDTQYF
TGCAGCCTCTCCGGGGGCGGGGACAGGGATAGCACAGATACGCAGTATTTT